This entry lists 5 T cell receptor beta chains sequenced from one sample in a study of T-cell memory formation after mild COVID-19. TCRdb re-analysed the 5' RACE reads in MiXCR, keeping a single row per CDR3 protein. The data hold a few hundred thousand distinct CDR3 sequences, with 13% to 15% observed a single time. The sequenced sample was PBMCs or a T cell subset sorted from them (not recorded which). The receptor set was obtained from a man between 18 and 35 years old who had mild COVID-19 (a few samples of this study predate the infection). Cell type and time point are not known.

The chain couples TRBV7-9 to TRBJ2-7, with 7 positions matching TRBD1. The CDR3 covers 13 residues. The germline V gene has CDR1 SEHNR and CDR2 FQNEAQ (reference sequence). The V and J ends lost 5 bases and 6 bases, in that order; junction bases with no gene match: 7. In DNA form, the CDR3 reads TGTGCCAGCAGCGGTCGTGACAGGGCCGAGCAGTACGTC. Protein: CASSGRDRAEQYV.

This clonotype was seen only a few times. The chain joins TRBV4-1 to TRBJ2-5; perhaps D is TRBD1 or TRBD2 (5 bases each). The germline gives CDR1 MGHRA, CDR2 YSYEKL. CDR3 size: 14 residues. V lost 1 base, J lost 5 bases, and 11 bases lay in between. The DNA of the CDR3 is TGCGCCAGCAGCCAAGTTGGGGGAGACGAGACCCAGTACTTC. As protein: CASSQVGGDETQYF.

This clonotype was observed a few times. J is TRBJ2-7 and V is TRBV4-1; 7 nucleotides line up with TRBD1. Germline lookup yields CDR1 MGHRA and CDR2 YSYEKL. V gave up 3 bases and J gave up 5 bases; unmatched junction bases: 10. The CDR3 has 15 residues. The CDR3 region is CASSQQTGLLNEQYF. The DNA for the CDR3 is TGCGCCAGCAGCCAGCAGACAGGGCTCCTTAACGAGCAGTACTTC.

At least ten counts were recorded for this clonotype. The chain recombines TRBV6-5 with TRBJ2-5, with D maybe TRBD1 (6 bases). The CDR3 consists of 13 residues. CDR1 is MNHEY, CDR2 SVGAGI, per germline. Trimming shortened V by 6 bases and J by 5 bases, and 13 bases separated the two germline ends. The DNA of the CDR3 is TGTGCCAGCAGCAACAGGGTGAGGGAGACCCAGTACTTC. It yields the protein CASSNRVRETQYF.

Many counts were recorded for this clonotype. In nucleotides, the CDR3 is TGCGCCAGCAGCTTGGGGGGAGCCCGGTATTCACCCCTCCACTTT. Protein: CASSLGGARYSPLHF. This rearrangement joins TRBV5-1 to TRBJ1-6; D is uncertain. This CDR3 spans 15 amino acids. Germline V lookup: CDR1 SGHRS, CDR2 YFSETQ. Trimming took off 0 bases at V and 8 bases at J, with 12 bases between the two ends.